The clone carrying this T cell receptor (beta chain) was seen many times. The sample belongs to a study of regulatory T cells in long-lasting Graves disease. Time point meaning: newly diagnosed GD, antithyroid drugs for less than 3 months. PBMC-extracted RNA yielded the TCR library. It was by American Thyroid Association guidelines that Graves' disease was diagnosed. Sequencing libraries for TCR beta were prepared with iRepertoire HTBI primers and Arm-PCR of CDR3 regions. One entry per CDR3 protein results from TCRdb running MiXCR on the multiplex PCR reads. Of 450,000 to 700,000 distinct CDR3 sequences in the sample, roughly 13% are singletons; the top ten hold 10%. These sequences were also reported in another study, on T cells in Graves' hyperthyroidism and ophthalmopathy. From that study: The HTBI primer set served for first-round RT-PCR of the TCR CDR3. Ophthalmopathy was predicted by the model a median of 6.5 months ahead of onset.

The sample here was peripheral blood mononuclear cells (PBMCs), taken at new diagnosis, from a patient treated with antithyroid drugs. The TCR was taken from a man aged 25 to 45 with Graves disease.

The CDR3 DNA reads as TGTGCCAGCAGCGTTAGCGGGAGAGGCACAGATACGCAGTATTTT. Translation: CASSVSGRGTDTQYF. The V gene is TRBV13, the J gene TRBJ2-3; 9 bases line up with TRBD2. The CDR3 is made up of 15 amino acids. Germline CDR1 is PRHDT and CDR2 is FYEKMQ (reference sequence). The V segment lost 5 bases and the J segment 1 base; nucleotides outside the gene matches: 4.